Presented here are 10 T cell receptor beta chains from one specimen sequenced in a study of cytomegalovirus exposure and HLA in healthy donors. TCRdb's table, derived via immunoSEQ multiplex PCR, lists solely in-frame clones and lacks some. In the table there are about 160,000 clones, around 85% of which are singletons. Sample: PBMCs. These receptors were collected from a woman aged 30 to 39 in good health and CMV-seronegative.

This chain connects TRBV27 to TRBJ2-1; 10 bases map to TRBD2. After removal of 2 bases from V and 7 bases from J, the junction contained 5 bases not matched to a gene. The CDR3 totals 15 residues. CDR1 and CDR2 (germline): MNHEY, SMNVEV (reference sequence). CDR3 sequence: CASSLRASGRNEQFF. The CDR3 nucleotides are TGTGCCAGCAGTTTAAGGGCTAGCGGGAGAAATGAGCAGTTCTTC.

For the CDR3, the DNA is TGCAGCGCGAAGGGAGGCGCAACTAATGAAAAACTGTTTTTT. Amino acids: CSAKGGATNEKLFF. The chain uses TRBV29-1 and TRBJ1-4; D not certain. With 7 bases removed from V and 0 bases from J, the gap between germline ends came to 12 bases. CDR1 SQVTM and CDR2 ANQGSEA come from the germline V gene. CDR3 size: 14 residues.

This clone appeared once. The chain couples TRBV27 to TRBJ2-7, with D perhaps matching TRBD1 (6 bases). V lost 0 bases, J lost 3 bases, and 12 bases lay in between. CDR1 is MNHEY, CDR2 SMNVEV, per germline (reference sequence). This CDR3 contains 15 residues. CDR3: CASSLSAGVYYEQYF. In DNA, the CDR3 is TGTGCCAGCAGTTTATCCGCAGGGGTGTACTACGAGCAGTACTTC.

This clone appeared a few times. This sequence joins TRBV20-1 and TRBJ1-1; D is undetermined. Germline CDR1 reads DFQATT; CDR2 reads SNEGSKA (reference sequence). The CDR3 loop spans 10 amino acids. With 5 bases removed from V and 8 bases from J, the gap between germline ends came to 9 bases. The DNA of the CDR3 is TGCAGTGCTGCCCGGGCCGAAGCTTTCTTT. Translated: CSAARAEAFF.

The chain combines TRBV5-1 with TRBJ2-2; TRBD2 aligns across 13 bases. The trim removed 5 bases at V and 7 bases at J, leaving 5 bases unmatched. CDR1 and CDR2 from the germline V gene are SGHRS and YFSETQ. This CDR3 spans 15 amino acids. CDR3 amino acids: CASRTSGGLNGELFF. CDR3 nucleotide sequence: TGCGCCAGCAGGACTAGCGGGGGGCTTAACGGGGAGCTGTTTTTT.

A few counts support this clone. The chain recombines TRBV6-4 with TRBJ1-2; D not certain. Germline lookup yields CDR1 MRHNA and CDR2 SNTAGT. The CDR3 runs 14 residues. V was trimmed by 0 bases and J by 4 bases, leaving 9 bases between them. CDR3 sequence: CASSDSPGPYGYTF. CDR3 in DNA: TGTGCCAGCAGTGACTCGCCAGGTCCCTATGGCTACACCTTC.

As DNA, the CDR3 is TGTGCCAGCGGGGTCTGGCTAGCGGGAGGGCCCAGCACAGATACGCAGTATTTT. Translated, it gives CASGVWLAGGPSTDTQYF. The genes are TRBV21-1 and TRBJ2-3; the D call TRBD2 from the table was never checked on the DNA. TRBV21-1 is assigned pseudogene status. CDR3 length: 18 residues.

V usage is TRBV4-3 and J usage is TRBJ2-7, with 7 bases that match TRBD2. Germline CDR1 reads LGHNA; CDR2 reads YSLEER. The CDR3 length is 14 residues. The V gene end was trimmed by 0 bases and the J gene end by 4 bases; junction bases not matched to a gene: 3. The CDR3 sequence is CASSQDRGGYEQYF. As DNA, the CDR3 is TGCGCCAGCAGCCAAGACCGGGGAGGGTACGAGCAGTACTTC.

The CDR3 spells CASSLMSGNTEAFF. Written as DNA, the CDR3 is TGTGCCAGCAGCCTGATGAGCGGGAACACTGAAGCTTTCTTT. J is TRBJ1-1 and V is TRBV7-9, with D hard to call. The CDR3 contains 14 residues. Trimming removed 5 bases from V and 1 base from J, with 11 bases in between. The V gene's germline CDR1 is SEHNR and CDR2 FQNEAQ (reference sequence).

The chain carries TRBV19 and TRBJ2-7, with D tentatively TRBD1 (5 bases). Germline assignment: CDR1 LNHDA and CDR2 SQIVND (reference sequence). The CDR3 is 14 residues long. Trimming took 4 bases from V and 0 from J, leaving 10 bases between them. This CDR3 is CASSTKTVSYEQYF. CDR3 coding DNA: TGTGCCAGTAGTACGAAGACAGTCTCCTACGAGCAGTACTTC.